Presented here are 4 T cell receptor beta chains from one specimen sequenced in a study of Graves' ophthalmopathy and Graves' hyperthyroidism. RNA served as the template for amplifying TCR beta CDR3 regions. HTBI primers were employed in first-round RT-PCR, then a second-round multiplex PCR followed. TCRdb re-called the multiplex PCR reads through MiXCR, storing one row per CDR3 protein. Of 500,000 to 700,000 distinct CDR3 sequences listed, under 45% are singletons. The material sequenced was peripheral blood or thyroid tissue (not recorded which). Receptors originate from an adult man with Graves' hyperthyroidism.

About this clonotype: Likely a read error: the CDR3 ends without its conserved phenylalanine or tryptophan. It is unclear where the CDR3 begins or ends on the DNA, so no DNA is shown, and the CDR3 is as TCRdb lists it. J is TRBJ2-2 and V is TRBV19; the table names TRBD2, a call not compared with the DNA. Counting both end residues, the CDR3 totals 12 amino acids. Germline CDR1 reads LNHDA; CDR2 reads SQIVND (reference sequence). CDR3 loop: CASSTEIGGGYY.

V and J are TRBV20-1 and TRBJ1-1, with 8 bases fitting TRBD1. The length of the CDR3 is 11 residues. J was trimmed by 10 bases and V by 3 bases; bases with no gene match: 4. Germline CDR1 and CDR2: DFQATT and SNEGSKA (reference sequence). The CDR3 loop is CSARAGTGAFF. DNA for the CDR3: TGCAGTGCTAGGGCGGGGACAGGAGCTTTCTTT.

V is TRBV29-1 and J is TRBJ1-4; D may be TRBD1 (5 bases). V was cut by 4 bases and J by 7 bases, with 10 bases left in between. CDR3 size: 12 residues. Per germline, CDR1 SQVTM and CDR2 ANQGSEA. The chain's CDR3 is CSVGDGGEKLFF. For the CDR3, the DNA is TGCAGCGTTGGAGACGGGGGTGAAAAACTGTTTTTT.

As to this clonotype: One end of the junction does not line up with germline, which may come from a read error. This chain joins TRBV2 and TRBJ1-5, with D perhaps matching TRBD1 (5 bases). CDR1 and CDR2 from the germline V gene are SNHLY and FYNNEI. The CDR3 spans 13 residues. CDR3 region: CSASAQDNQPQHF. The CDR3 DNA sequence: TGCAGTGCCAGCGCACAGGACAATCAGCCCCAGCATTTT.